A selection of T cell receptor beta chains follows, all from one sample in a study of the immune and genomic landscape of osteosarcoma. Sequencing used immunoSEQ multiplex PCR; TCRdb keeps in-frame clones, though not all of them. Of some 10,000 clones in the sample, 60% to 85% were seen once. The material sequenced was osteosarcoma tumor tissue from the lung. The receptors originated from a human donor with osteosarcoma. CDR3s include the opening cysteine and the closing phenylalanine or tryptophan. A D gene is named only where the DNA matches it firmly. Size values are once, few and many counts, or a class for expanded clones, and some rows have none.

clone_size: few
v_call: TRBV11-2
d_call: .
j_call: TRBJ2-7
cdr3_nt: TGTGCCAGCGGCCTTCGGACCGACCCCAACGAGCAGTACTTC
cdr3_aa: CASGLRTDPNEQYF

clone_size: .
v_call: TRBV11-2
d_call: .
j_call: TRBJ1-1
cdr3_nt: TGTGCCAGCAGCCCCGAGAACACTGAAGCTTTCTTT
cdr3_aa: CASSPENTEAFF

clone_size: once
v_call: TRBV7-9
d_call: .
j_call: TRBJ2-1
cdr3_nt: TGTGCCAGCAGCGGACCGGAGGGGAGCTCCTACAATGAGCAGTTCTTC
cdr3_aa: CASSGPEGSSYNEQFF

clone_size: few
v_call: TRBV27
d_call: TRBD1
j_call: TRBJ1-5
cdr3_nt: TGTGCCAGCAGTACGGGACAGGGGATGCCCCAGCATTTT
cdr3_aa: CASSTGQGMPQHF

clone_size: .
v_call: TRBV2
d_call: TRBD1
j_call: TRBJ2-7
cdr3_nt: TGTGCCAGCAGTGGTAGGACAGGGGCCTACGAGCAGTACTTC
cdr3_aa: CASSGRTGAYEQYF

clone_size: .
v_call: TRBV19
d_call: .
j_call: TRBJ2-5
cdr3_nt: TGTGCCAGTAGTATAAAAGAGACCCAGTACTTC
cdr3_aa: CASSIKETQYF

clone_size: .
v_call: TRBV27
d_call: .
j_call: TRBJ1-2
cdr3_nt: TGTGCCAGCAGTTTCGAGGGTTTCTATGGCTACACCTTC
cdr3_aa: CASSFEGFYGYTF

clone_size: .
v_call: TRBV19
d_call: TRBD2
j_call: TRBJ2-7
cdr3_nt: TGTGCCAGTAGTACCCCTTTCGGGACTAGCGGATCCTACGAGCAGTACTTC
cdr3_aa: CASSTPFGTSGSYEQYF

clone_size: .
v_call: TRBV2
d_call: .
j_call: TRBJ2-7
cdr3_nt: TGTGCCAGCACCCAGGGAGCTGGGGCCTACGAGCAGTACTTC
cdr3_aa: CASTQGAGAYEQYF

clone_size: .
v_call: TRBV14
d_call: .
j_call: TRBJ2-1
cdr3_nt: TGTGCCAGCAGCCCTAAATCGGACAGCGTACACAATGAGCAGTTCTTC
cdr3_aa: CASSPKSDSVHNEQFF

clone_size: .
v_call: TRBV28
d_call: .
j_call: TRBJ2-2
cdr3_nt: TGTGCCAACAAGACGGGAACTACGAACACCGGGGAGCTGTTTTTT
cdr3_aa: CANKTGTTNTGELFF

clone_size: once
v_call: TRBV28
d_call: TRBD2
j_call: TRBJ2-3
cdr3_nt: TGTGCCAGCAGTTTGCATTTAGCGGGCTCAGATACGCAGTATTTT
cdr3_aa: CASSLHLAGSDTQYF

clone_size: few
v_call: TRBV19
d_call: TRBD1
j_call: TRBJ1-6
cdr3_nt: TGTGCCAGTAGGGACAGGGGGAATTCACCCCTCCACTTT
cdr3_aa: CASRDRGNSPLHF

clone_size: once
v_call: TRBV6-4
d_call: .
j_call: TRBJ1-1
cdr3_nt: TGTGCCAGCAGTGACTCCGTCCCGGGACATCCCGGTGCCTTTAATTTAAAGTTT
cdr3_aa: CASSDSVPGHPGAFNLKF

clone_size: .
v_call: TRBV2
d_call: .
j_call: TRBJ1-6
cdr3_nt: TGTGCCAGCAGCGACAGAAGTTCACCCCTCCACTTT
cdr3_aa: CASSDRSSPLHF

clone_size: .
v_call: TRBV15
d_call: TRBD1
j_call: TRBJ2-1
cdr3_nt: TGTGCCACCAGACCGGGACAGGGGGGGCATGAGCAGTTCTTC
cdr3_aa: CATRPGQGGHEQFF

clone_size: .
v_call: TRBV6-1
d_call: .
j_call: TRBJ1-2
cdr3_nt: TGTGCCAGCAATCACAGCCCGAACTATGGCTACACCTTC
cdr3_aa: CASNHSPNYGYTF

clone_size: few
v_call: TRBV15
d_call: TRBD1
j_call: TRBJ1-2
cdr3_nt: TGTGCCACCAGCAGTCAGGGGGGAGTGGATGGCTACACCTTC
cdr3_aa: CATSSQGGVDGYTF

clone_size: .
v_call: TRBV5-6
d_call: TRBD1
j_call: TRBJ1-2
cdr3_nt: TGTGCCAGCAGCTTTGGACAGGGAGGGGACTATGGCTACACCTTC
cdr3_aa: CASSFGQGGDYGYTF

clone_size: .
v_call: TRBV27
d_call: TRBD2
j_call: TRBJ2-7
cdr3_nt: TGTGCCAGCAGTTATGGGCCGGGGGGTTACTACGAGCAGTACTTC
cdr3_aa: CASSYGPGGYYEQYF

clone_size: once
v_call: TRBV6-5
d_call: .
j_call: TRBJ2-1
cdr3_nt: TGTGCCAGCAGGAAAGCGTTTAGCTCCTACAATGAGCAGTTCTTC
cdr3_aa: CASRKAFSSYNEQFF

clone_size: .
v_call: TRBV5-5
d_call: .
j_call: TRBJ1-5
cdr3_nt: TGTGCCAGCAGCTTGTCATGGGGGGGCAATCAGCCCCAGCATTTT
cdr3_aa: CASSLSWGGNQPQHF

clone_size: .
v_call: TRBV2
d_call: TRBD1
j_call: TRBJ2-2
cdr3_nt: TGTGCCAGCAGGGGCGGTGGGACAGGATTCACCGGGGAGCTGTTTTTT
cdr3_aa: CASRGGGTGFTGELFF

clone_size: .
v_call: TRBV6-1
d_call: .
j_call: TRBJ1-2
cdr3_nt: TGTGCCAGCAGTGGACCGTTCAGGATCAACTATGGCTACACCTTC
cdr3_aa: CASSGPFRINYGYTF

clone_size: .
v_call: TRBV27
d_call: TRBD1
j_call: TRBJ1-3
cdr3_nt: TGTGCCAGCAGTTTACAGGGGGCGGGAGGAAACACCATATATTTT
cdr3_aa: CASSLQGAGGNTIYF

clone_size: once
v_call: TRBV5-1
d_call: .
j_call: TRBJ2-3
cdr3_nt: TGCGCCAGCAGCTTGGACAACACAGATACGCAGTATTTT
cdr3_aa: CASSLDNTDTQYF

clone_size: .
v_call: TRBV6-5
d_call: TRBD1
j_call: TRBJ2-4
cdr3_nt: TGTGCCAGCAGTTACTCGAGACAGGGGGGAGACATTCAGTACTTC
cdr3_aa: CASSYSRQGGDIQYF

clone_size: .
v_call: TRBV29-1
d_call: TRBD1
j_call: TRBJ2-3
cdr3_nt: TGCAGCGTTCCGACAGGGGGCTCAGGAGATACGCAGTATTTT
cdr3_aa: CSVPTGGSGDTQYF

clone_size: .
v_call: TRBV27
d_call: .
j_call: TRBJ2-2
cdr3_nt: TGTGCCAGCGCCCAGGGGGGACGGACCGGGGAGCTGTTTTTT
cdr3_aa: CASAQGGRTGELFF

clone_size: .
v_call: TRBV7-6
d_call: TRBD2
j_call: TRBJ2-5
cdr3_nt: TGTGCCAGCAGCTTAACGGGGGGGGAGACCCAGTACTTC
cdr3_aa: CASSLTGGETQYF

clone_size: .
v_call: TRBV27
d_call: .
j_call: TRBJ2-4
cdr3_nt: TGTGCCAGCAGTTTTGACCGAACCCATATGGCCAAAAACATTCAGTACTTC
cdr3_aa: CASSFDRTHMAKNIQYF

clone_size: .
v_call: TRBV27
d_call: .
j_call: TRBJ2-7
cdr3_nt: TGTGCCAGCAGTCCACATGGGGCCTACGGCTACGAGCAGTACTTC
cdr3_aa: CASSPHGAYGYEQYF

clone_size: once
v_call: TRBV5-1
d_call: TRBD1
j_call: TRBJ2-2
cdr3_nt: TGCGCCAGCACCCTGGACAGGGTGAACACCGGGGAGCTGTTTTTT
cdr3_aa: CASTLDRVNTGELFF

clone_size: once
v_call: TRBV6-5
d_call: .
j_call: TRBJ2-3
cdr3_nt: TGTGCCAGCAGTTACTCGAGTAGTTATACGCAGTATTTT
cdr3_aa: CASSYSSSYTQYF

clone_size: .
v_call: TRBV27
d_call: TRBD2
j_call: TRBJ2-2
cdr3_nt: TGTGCCAGCAGTTACTCCGGGACTAGCGGTGGTACCGGGGAGCTGTTTTTT
cdr3_aa: CASSYSGTSGGTGELFF

clone_size: .
v_call: TRBV19
d_call: TRBD1
j_call: TRBJ1-3
cdr3_nt: TGTGCCAGTAGGGACAGGCACTCTGGAAACACCATATATTTT
cdr3_aa: CASRDRHSGNTIYF

clone_size: .
v_call: TRBV6-1
d_call: .
j_call: TRBJ2-7
cdr3_nt: TGTGCCAGCAGCCGTCCGGGACAAGCCTACGAGCAGTACTTC
cdr3_aa: CASSRPGQAYEQYF

clone_size: .
v_call: TRBV5-1
d_call: TRBD1
j_call: TRBJ1-4
cdr3_nt: TGCGCCAGCAGCCAGGGGACAGTCGGGGATGAAAAACTGTTTTTT
cdr3_aa: CASSQGTVGDEKLFF

clone_size: .
v_call: TRBV5-4
d_call: .
j_call: TRBJ2-7
cdr3_nt: TGTGCCAGCAGCTTGGGTTCGGGGTACGAGCAGTACTTC
cdr3_aa: CASSLGSGYEQYF

clone_size: .
v_call: TRBV7-2
d_call: .
j_call: TRBJ1-1
cdr3_nt: TGTGCCAGCAGCTTGACGGAGAACACTGAAGCTTTCTTT
cdr3_aa: CASSLTENTEAFF

clone_size: .
v_call: TRBV5-4
d_call: .
j_call: TRBJ2-3
cdr3_nt: TGTGCCAGCAGCCCTCGGAGGGCCCCGACAGATACGCAGTATTTT
cdr3_aa: CASSPRRAPTDTQYF

clone_size: once
v_call: TRBV9
d_call: .
j_call: TRBJ2-6
cdr3_nt: TGTGCCAGCAGCGCAGACGAGACGCCCTCTGGGGCCAACGTCCTGACTTTC
cdr3_aa: CASSADETPSGANVLTF

clone_size: .
v_call: TRBV7-9
d_call: TRBD1
j_call: TRBJ2-3
cdr3_nt: TGTGCCAGCAGCTTAGCCATGGACAGGATCACAGATACGCAGTATTTT
cdr3_aa: CASSLAMDRITDTQYF

clone_size: few
v_call: TRBV2
d_call: .
j_call: TRBJ1-1
cdr3_nt: TGTGCCAGCAGTTCGCGCGAGAGGGACACTGAAGCTTTCTTT
cdr3_aa: CASSSRERDTEAFF

clone_size: .
v_call: TRBV28
d_call: .
j_call: TRBJ1-2
cdr3_nt: TGTGCCAGCAGTTTTCGACATCTTAACTATGGCTACACCTTC
cdr3_aa: CASSFRHLNYGYTF

clone_size: .
v_call: TRBV2
d_call: TRBD1
j_call: TRBJ1-2
cdr3_nt: TGTGCCAGATCCGGGACAGGGGGCCTTTTGAACGGCTACACCTTC
cdr3_aa: CARSGTGGLLNGYTF

clone_size: .
v_call: TRBV27
d_call: TRBD1
j_call: TRBJ2-2
cdr3_nt: TGTGCCAGCAGTTTCGGGGACAGGGAGACCGGGGAGCTGTTTTTT
cdr3_aa: CASSFGDRETGELFF

clone_size: once
v_call: TRBV12-2
d_call: .
j_call: TRBJ1-3
cdr3_nt: TGTGCGATTCCCCTGATGGGCTCTGGAAACACCATATATTTT
cdr3_aa: CAIPLMGSGNTIYF

clone_size: .
v_call: TRBV6-1
d_call: .
j_call: TRBJ2-5
cdr3_nt: TGTGCCAGCGCACGGGACCCGGAGCTAGAGACCCAGTACTTC
cdr3_aa: CASARDPELETQYF

clone_size: .
v_call: TRBV9
d_call: TRBD2
j_call: TRBJ2-3
cdr3_nt: TGTGCCAGCAGCGACTACACAGCGGGAGGAACAGATACGCAGTATTTT
cdr3_aa: CASSDYTAGGTDTQYF